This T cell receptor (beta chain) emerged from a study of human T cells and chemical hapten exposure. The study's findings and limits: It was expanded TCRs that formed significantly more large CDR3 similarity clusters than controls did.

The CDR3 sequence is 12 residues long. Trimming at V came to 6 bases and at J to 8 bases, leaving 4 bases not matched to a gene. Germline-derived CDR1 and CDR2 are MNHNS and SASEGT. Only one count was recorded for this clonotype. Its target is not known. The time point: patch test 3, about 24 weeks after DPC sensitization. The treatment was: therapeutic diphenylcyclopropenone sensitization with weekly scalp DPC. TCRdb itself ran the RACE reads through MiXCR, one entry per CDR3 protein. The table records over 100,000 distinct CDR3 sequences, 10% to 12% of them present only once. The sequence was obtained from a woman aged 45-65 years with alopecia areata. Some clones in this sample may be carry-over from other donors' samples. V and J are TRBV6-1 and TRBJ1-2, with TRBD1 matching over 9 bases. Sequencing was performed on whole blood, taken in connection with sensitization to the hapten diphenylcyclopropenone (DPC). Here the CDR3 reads CASSTGGAGYTF. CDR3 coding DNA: TGTGCCAGCAGCACAGGGGGCGCAGGCTACACCTTC.